Here is one T cell receptor beta chain with its context. This entry comes from a study of blood T cell repertoires in COVID-19. In the authors' workflow: The assay estimated nucleated cells by amplifying reference gene primers. The method was immunoSEQ multiplex PCR; TCRdb's version includes in-frame clones alone and lacks a portion of them. Clone size and V and J calls were adopted from that table, with D and trimming inferred from the DNA. The table records some 130,000 clones, 86% of them present only once. The sequence derives from a woman between 65 and 79 years old with COVID-19, enrolled during active disease. The sample taken for sequencing was peripheral blood.

The CDR3 reads CASSPTSAYEQYF. The CDR3 DNA reads as TGTGCCAGCAGCCCGACTAGCGCGTACGAGCAGTACTTC. V and J are TRBV7-8 and TRBJ2-7; 8 nucleotides align to TRBD2. The CDR3 consists of 13 residues. The junction had 4 bases not matched to a gene; V was cut back by 5 bases and J by 4 bases. The germline CDR1 and CDR2 sequences are SGHVS and FQNEAQ.